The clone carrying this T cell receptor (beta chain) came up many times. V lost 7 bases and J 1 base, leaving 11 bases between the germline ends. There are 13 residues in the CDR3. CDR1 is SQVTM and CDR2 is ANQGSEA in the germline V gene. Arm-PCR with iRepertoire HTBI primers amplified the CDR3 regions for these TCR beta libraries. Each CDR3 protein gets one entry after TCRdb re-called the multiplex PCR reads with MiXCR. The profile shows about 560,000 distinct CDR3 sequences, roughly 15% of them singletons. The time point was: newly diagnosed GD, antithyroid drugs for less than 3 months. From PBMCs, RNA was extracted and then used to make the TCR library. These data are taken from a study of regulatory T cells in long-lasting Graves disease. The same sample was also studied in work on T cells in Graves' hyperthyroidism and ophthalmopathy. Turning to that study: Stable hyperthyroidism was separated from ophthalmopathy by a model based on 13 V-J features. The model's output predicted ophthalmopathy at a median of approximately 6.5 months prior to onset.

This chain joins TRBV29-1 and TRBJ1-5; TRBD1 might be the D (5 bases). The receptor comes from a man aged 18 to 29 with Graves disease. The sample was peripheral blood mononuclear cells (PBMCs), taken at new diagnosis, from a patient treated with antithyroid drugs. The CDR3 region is CSASTGSNQPQHF. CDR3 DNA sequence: TGCAGCGCCTCAACAGGAAGCAATCAGCCCCAGCATTTT.